Sequencing of this T cell receptor beta chain was carried out in a study of shared clonotypes between healthy human individuals. The germline CDR1 and CDR2 sequences are SGHRS and YFSETQ. CDR3 length: 16 amino acids. The V gene end was trimmed by 4 bases and the J gene end by 3 bases; junction bases not matched to a gene: 8. Assay used: immunoSEQ multiplex PCR; TCRdb lists only in-frame clones, some missing. The sample contains some 470,000 clones, less than 80% of which appear only once. Every contributor of samples was a Caucasian grown-up residing in Nashville, Tennessee. This sequence originates from a woman in her thirties or forties in good health. Some clones in this sample may be carry-over from other donors' samples. V is TRBV5-1 and J is TRBJ2-1; 9 bases match TRBD1. Sequencing was carried out using PBMCs. The CDR3 loop is CASSREGTGSYNEQFF. CDR3 in DNA: TGCGCCAGCAGCAGAGAAGGGACAGGGAGCTACAATGAGCAGTTCTTC.